This paragraph reports one T cell receptor (beta chain). With V trimmed by 0 bases and J by 2 bases, 3 bases remained unmatched. CDR3 length: 16 residues. Germline CDR1 and CDR2: SGHRS and YFSETQ. This sample is part of a study of cytomegalovirus exposure and HLA in healthy donors. The method was immunoSEQ multiplex PCR; TCRdb's version includes in-frame clones alone and lacks a portion of them. The data show 150,000 to 180,000 clones, 70% to 90% seen once. The donors were in the roughly 130-subject validation cohort, distinct from the roughly 600-subject first cohort. The source of this sequence is a man in his late teens or twenties in good health and CMV-seropositive. The sample comprised PBMCs. The chain employs TRBV5-1 and TRBJ2-5; 11 bases agree with TRBD2. The CDR3 loop reads CASSLGTSGGQETQYF. For the CDR3, the DNA is TGCGCCAGCAGCTTGGGAACTAGCGGGGGTCAAGAGACCCAGTACTTC.